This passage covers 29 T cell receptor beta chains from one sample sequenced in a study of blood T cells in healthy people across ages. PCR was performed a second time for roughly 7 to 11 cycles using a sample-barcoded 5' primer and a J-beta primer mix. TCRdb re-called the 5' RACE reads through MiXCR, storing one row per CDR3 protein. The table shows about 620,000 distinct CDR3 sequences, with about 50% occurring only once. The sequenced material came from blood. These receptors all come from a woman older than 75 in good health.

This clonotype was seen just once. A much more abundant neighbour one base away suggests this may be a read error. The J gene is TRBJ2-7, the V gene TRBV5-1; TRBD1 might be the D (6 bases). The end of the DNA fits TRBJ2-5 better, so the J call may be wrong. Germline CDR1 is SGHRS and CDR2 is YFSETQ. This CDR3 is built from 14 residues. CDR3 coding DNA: TGCGCCAGCAGCTTAGACCCGGACAGCGAGACCCAGTACTTC. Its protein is CASSLDPDSETQYF.

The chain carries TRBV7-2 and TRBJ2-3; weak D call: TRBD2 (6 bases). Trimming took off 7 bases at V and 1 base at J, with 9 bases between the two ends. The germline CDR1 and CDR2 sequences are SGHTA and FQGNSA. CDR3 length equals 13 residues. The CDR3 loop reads CASKPSGTDTQYF. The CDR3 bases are TGTGCCAGCAAACCTAGCGGCACAGATACGCAGTATTTT.

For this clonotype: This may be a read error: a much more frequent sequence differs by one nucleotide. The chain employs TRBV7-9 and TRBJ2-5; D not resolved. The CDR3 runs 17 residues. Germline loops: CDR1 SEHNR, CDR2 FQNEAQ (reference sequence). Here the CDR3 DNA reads TGTGCCAGCATCCAGCCCTTCTCCATAGATTATAGAGAGGCCCAGTACTTC. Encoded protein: CASIQPFSIDYREAQYF. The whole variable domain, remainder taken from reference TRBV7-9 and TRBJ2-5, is DTGVSQNPRHKITKRGQNVTFRCDPISEHNRLYWYRQTLGQGPEFLTYFQNEAQLEKSRLLSDRFSAERPKGSFSTLEIQRTEQGDSAMYLCASIQPFSIDYREAQYFGPGTRLLVL.

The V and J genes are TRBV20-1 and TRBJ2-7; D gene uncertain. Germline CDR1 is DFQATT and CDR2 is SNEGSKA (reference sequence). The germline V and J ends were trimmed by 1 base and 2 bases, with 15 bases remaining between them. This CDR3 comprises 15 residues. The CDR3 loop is CSARGEPGHPYEQYF. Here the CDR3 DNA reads TGCAGTGCTAGAGGTGAGCCAGGCCACCCCTACGAGCAGTACTTC.

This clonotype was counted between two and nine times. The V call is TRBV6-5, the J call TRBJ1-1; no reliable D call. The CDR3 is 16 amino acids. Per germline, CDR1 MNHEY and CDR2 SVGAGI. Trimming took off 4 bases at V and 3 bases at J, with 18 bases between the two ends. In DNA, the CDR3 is TGTGCCAGCAGTTCCGGCCCGCAAAGATGGGACACTGAAGCTTTCTTT. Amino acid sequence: CASSSGPQRWDTEAFF.

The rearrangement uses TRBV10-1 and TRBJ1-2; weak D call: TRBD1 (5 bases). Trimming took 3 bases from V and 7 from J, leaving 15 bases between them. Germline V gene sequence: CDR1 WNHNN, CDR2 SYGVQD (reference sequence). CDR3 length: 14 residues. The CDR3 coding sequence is TGCGCCAGCAGTGAATCCGGGACGCCGAGTGGCTACACCTTC. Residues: CASSESGTPSGYTF.

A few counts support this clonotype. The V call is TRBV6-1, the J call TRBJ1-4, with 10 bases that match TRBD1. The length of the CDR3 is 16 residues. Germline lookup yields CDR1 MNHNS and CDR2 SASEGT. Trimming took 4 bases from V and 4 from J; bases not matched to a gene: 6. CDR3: CASSAGQGLGNEKLFF. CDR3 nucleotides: TGTGCCAGCAGTGCGGGACAGGGGTTGGGTAATGAAAAACTGTTTTTT.

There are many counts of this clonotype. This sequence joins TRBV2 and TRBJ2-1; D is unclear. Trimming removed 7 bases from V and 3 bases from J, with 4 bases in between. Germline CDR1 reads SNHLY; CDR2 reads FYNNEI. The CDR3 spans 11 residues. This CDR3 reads CASTVYNEQFF. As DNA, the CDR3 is TGTGCCAGCACGGTCTACAATGAGCAGTTCTTC. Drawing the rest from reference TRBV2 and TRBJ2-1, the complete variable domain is EPEVTQTPSHQVTQMGQEVILRCVPISNHLYFYWYRQILGQKVEFLVSFYNNEISEKSEIFDDQFSVERPDGSNFTLKIRSTKLEDSAMYFCASTVYNEQFFGPGTRLTVL.

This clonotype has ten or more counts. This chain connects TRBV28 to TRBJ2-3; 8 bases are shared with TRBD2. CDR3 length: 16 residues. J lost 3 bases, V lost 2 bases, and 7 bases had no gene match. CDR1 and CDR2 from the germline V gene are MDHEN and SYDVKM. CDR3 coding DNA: TGTGCCAGCAGTTTACGGCGGGGGGTCATGACAGATACGCAGTATTTT. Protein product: CASSLRRGVMTDTQYF.

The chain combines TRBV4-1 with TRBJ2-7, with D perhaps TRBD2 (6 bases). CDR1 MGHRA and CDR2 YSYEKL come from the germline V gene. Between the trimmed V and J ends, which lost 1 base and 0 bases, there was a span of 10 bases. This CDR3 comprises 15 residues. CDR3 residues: CASSQGVGSSYEQYF. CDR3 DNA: TGCGCCAGCAGCCAAGGGGTCGGGAGCTCCTACGAGCAGTACTTC.

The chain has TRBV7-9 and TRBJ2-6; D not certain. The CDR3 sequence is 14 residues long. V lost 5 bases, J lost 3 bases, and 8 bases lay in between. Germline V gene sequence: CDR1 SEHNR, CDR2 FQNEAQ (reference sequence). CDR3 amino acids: CASSRSYGANVLTF. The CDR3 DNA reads TGTGCCAGCAGCAGATCGTATGGGGCCAACGTCCTGACTTTC. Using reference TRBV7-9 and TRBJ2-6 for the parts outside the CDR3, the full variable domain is DTGVSQNPRHKITKRGQNVTFRCDPISEHNRLYWYRQTLGQGPEFLTYFQNEAQLEKSRLLSDRFSAERPKGSFSTLEIQRTEQGDSAMYLCASSRSYGANVLTFGAGSRLTVL.

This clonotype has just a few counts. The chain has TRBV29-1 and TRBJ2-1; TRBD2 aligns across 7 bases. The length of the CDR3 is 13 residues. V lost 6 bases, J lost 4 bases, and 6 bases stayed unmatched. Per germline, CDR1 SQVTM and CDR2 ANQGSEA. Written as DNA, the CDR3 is TGCAGCGTAGGTAGCGGGCTATACAATGAGCAGTTCTTC. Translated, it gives CSVGSGLYNEQFF.

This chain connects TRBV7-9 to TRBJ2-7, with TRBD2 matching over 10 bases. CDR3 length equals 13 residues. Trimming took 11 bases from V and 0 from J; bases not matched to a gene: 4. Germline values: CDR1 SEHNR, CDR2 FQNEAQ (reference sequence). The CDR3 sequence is CAGRTSGSYEQYF. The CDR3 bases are TGTGCCGGTAGGACTAGCGGCTCCTACGAGCAGTACTTC.

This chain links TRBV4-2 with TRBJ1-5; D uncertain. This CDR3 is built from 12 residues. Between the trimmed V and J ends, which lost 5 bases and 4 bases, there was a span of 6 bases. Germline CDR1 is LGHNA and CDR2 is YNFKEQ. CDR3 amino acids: CASSYYNQPQHF. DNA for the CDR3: TGTGCCAGCAGCTATTATAATCAGCCCCAGCATTTT.

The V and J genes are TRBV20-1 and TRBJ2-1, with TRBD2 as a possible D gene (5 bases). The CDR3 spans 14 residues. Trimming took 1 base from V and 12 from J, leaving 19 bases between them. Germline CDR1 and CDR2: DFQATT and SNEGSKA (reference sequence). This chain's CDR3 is CSARGRGLAKAQFF. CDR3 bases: TGCAGTGCTAGAGGACGGGGTTTGGCCAAGGCGCAGTTCTTC.

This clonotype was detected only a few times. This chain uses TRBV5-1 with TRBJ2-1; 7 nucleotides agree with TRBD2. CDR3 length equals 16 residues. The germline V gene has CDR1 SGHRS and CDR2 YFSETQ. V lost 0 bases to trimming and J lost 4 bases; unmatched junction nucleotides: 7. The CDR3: CASSLAPGGIYNEQFF. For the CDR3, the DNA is TGCGCCAGCAGCTTGGCCCCGGGGGGTATTTACAATGAGCAGTTCTTC. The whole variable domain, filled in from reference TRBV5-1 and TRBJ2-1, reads KAGVTQTPRYLIKTRGQQVTLSCSPISGHRSVSWYQQTPGQGLQFLFEYFSETQRNKGNFPGRFSGRQFSNSRSEMNVSTLELGDSALYLCASSLAPGGIYNEQFFGPGTRLTVL.

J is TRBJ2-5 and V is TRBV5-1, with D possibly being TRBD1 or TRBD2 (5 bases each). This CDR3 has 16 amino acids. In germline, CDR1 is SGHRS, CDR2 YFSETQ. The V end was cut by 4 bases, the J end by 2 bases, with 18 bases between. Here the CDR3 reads CASSVEQAGPQETQYF. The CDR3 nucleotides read TGCGCCAGCAGCGTGGAACAGGCGGGTCCTCAAGAGACCCAGTACTTC.

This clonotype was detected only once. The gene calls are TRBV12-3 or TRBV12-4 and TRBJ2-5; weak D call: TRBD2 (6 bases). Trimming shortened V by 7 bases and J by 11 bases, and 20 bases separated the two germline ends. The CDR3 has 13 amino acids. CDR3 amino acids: CASTLGLRNEQYF. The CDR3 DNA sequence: TGTGCCAGCACTCTGGGACTTCGCAATGAGCAGTACTTC.

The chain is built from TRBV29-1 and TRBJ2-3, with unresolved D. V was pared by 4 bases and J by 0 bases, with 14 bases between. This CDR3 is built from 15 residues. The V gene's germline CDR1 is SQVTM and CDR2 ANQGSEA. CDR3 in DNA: TGCAGCGTTGTCCCTTCCAAGAAGAGCACAGATACGCAGTATTTT. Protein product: CSVVPSKKSTDTQYF.

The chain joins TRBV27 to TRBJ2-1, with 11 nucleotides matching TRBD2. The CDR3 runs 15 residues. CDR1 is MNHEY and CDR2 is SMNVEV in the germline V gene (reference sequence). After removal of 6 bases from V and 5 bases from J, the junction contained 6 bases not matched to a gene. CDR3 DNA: TGTGCCAGCAGCTCCCAGGGACTAGCGGACAATGAGCAGTTCTTC. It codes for CASSSQGLADNEQFF.

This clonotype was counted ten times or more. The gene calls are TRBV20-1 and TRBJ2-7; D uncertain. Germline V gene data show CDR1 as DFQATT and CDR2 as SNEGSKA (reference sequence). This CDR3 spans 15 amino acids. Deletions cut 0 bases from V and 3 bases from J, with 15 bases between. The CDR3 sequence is CSARDLGQSDYEQYF. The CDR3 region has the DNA TGCAGTGCTAGAGATCTAGGGCAGTCCGACTACGAGCAGTACTTC.

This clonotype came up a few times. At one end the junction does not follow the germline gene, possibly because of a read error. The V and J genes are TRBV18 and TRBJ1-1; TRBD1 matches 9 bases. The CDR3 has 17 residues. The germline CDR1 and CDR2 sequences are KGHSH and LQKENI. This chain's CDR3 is CASSPAHRGRGNTGAFF. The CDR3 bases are TGTGCCAGCTCACCGGCTCACAGGGGGCGAGGGAACACTGGAGCTTTCTTT. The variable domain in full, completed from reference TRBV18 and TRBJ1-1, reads NAGVMQNPRHLVRRRGQEARLRCSPMKGHSHVYWYRQLPEEGLKFMVYLQKENIIDESGMPKERFSAEFPKEGPSILRIQQVVRGDSAAYFCASSPAHRGRGNTGAFFGQGTRLTVV.

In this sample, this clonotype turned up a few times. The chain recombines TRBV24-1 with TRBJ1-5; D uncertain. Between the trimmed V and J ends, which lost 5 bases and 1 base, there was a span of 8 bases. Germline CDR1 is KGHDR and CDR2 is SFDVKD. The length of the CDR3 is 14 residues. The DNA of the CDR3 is TGTGCCACCAGTGGAGGACCAAGCAATCAGCCCCAGCATTTT. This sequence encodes CATSGGPSNQPQHF.

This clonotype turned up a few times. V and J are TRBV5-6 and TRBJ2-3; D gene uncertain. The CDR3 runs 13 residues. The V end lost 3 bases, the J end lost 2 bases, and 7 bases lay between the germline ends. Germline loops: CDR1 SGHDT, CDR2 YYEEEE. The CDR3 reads CASSWSDTDTQYF. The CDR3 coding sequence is TGTGCCAGCAGCTGGAGCGACACAGATACGCAGTATTTT.

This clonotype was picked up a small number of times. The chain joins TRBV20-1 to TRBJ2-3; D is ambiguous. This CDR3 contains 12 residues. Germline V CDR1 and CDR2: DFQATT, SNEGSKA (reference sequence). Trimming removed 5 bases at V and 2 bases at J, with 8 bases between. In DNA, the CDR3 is TGCAGTGCTGTCCAGTCCACAGATACGCAGTATTTT. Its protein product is CSAVQSTDTQYF.

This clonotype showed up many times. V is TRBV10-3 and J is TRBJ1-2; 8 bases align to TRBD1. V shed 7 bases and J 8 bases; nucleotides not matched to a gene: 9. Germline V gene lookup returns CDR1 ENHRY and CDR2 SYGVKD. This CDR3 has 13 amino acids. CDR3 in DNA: TGTGCCATCACACAAGGACAGGGCCAGGGCTACACCTTC. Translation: CAITQGQGQGYTF.

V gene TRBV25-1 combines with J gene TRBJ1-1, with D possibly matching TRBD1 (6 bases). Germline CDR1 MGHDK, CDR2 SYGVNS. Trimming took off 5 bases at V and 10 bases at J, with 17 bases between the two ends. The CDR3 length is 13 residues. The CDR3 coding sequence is TGTGCCAGCAGTCACAGGGAGGGGTCTTCAGCTTTCTTT. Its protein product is CASSHREGSSAFF. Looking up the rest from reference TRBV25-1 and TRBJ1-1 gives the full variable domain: EADIYQTPRYLVIGTGKKITLECSQTMGHDKMYWYQQDPGMELHLIHYSYGVNSTEKGDLSSESTVSRIRTEHFPLTLESARPSHTSQYLCASSHREGSSAFFGQGTRLTVV.

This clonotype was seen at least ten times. The CDR3 DNA reads as TGTGCCAGCATCCACGGGGGCGGAGGAGATACGCAGTATTTT. This sequence encodes CASIHGGGGDTQYF. The chain joins TRBV7-9 to TRBJ2-3; the D gene could be TRBD1 or TRBD2 (6 bases each). Trimming removed 7 bases from V and 5 bases from J, with 16 bases in between. This CDR3 has 14 amino acids. The germline V gene encodes CDR1 SEHNR and CDR2 FQNEAQ (reference sequence).

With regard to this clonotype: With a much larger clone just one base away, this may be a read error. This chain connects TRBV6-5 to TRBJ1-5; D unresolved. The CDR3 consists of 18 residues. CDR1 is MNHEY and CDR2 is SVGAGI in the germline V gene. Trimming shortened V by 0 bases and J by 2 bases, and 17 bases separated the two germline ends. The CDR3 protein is CASSYSPLAGFGNQPQHF. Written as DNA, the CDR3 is TGTGCCAGCAGTTACTCGCCCCTCGCTGGATTCGGCAATCAGCCCCAGCATTTT.